A single sample gave rise to the 26 T cell receptor beta chains below, sequenced in a study of chemoradiotherapy in HPV16-positive cancers. The data were produced by immunoSEQ multiplex PCR, yet TCRdb's version contains in-frame clones alone and is incomplete. The data hold 15,000 or so clones, with around 88% observed a single time. The sequencing used blood, collected from a patient who underwent chemoradiotherapy. These receptors were collected from a human donor with HPV-associated anogenital cancer.

The chain carries TRBV11-2 and TRBJ2-7, with 8 bases that match TRBD1. V was clipped by 4 bases and J by 3 bases; unmatched bases: 8. CDR1 is SGHAT, CDR2 FQNNGV, per germline. This CDR3 comprises 15 residues. CDR3 in amino acids: CASSSPGGTRYEQYF. The CDR3 DNA sequence: TGTGCCAGCAGCTCGCCAGGGGGCACGCGCTACGAGCAGTACTTC.

The chain is built from TRBV5-1 and TRBJ1-2, with D perhaps TRBD1 (5 bases). CDR1 and CDR2 from the germline V gene are SGHRS and YFSETQ. The CDR3 runs to 14 residues. V was pared by 4 bases and J by 4 bases, with 14 bases between. CDR3 in amino acids: CASSPDQGGYGYTF. The CDR3 nucleotides are TGCGCCAGCAGCCCAGACCAGGGAGGCTATGGCTACACCTTC.

The chain employs TRBV10-3 and TRBJ2-7, with 12 bases that match TRBD2. CDR3 length: 17 residues. Germline-derived CDR1 and CDR2 are ENHRY and SYGVKD. V lost 2 bases, J lost 0 bases, and 5 bases stayed unmatched. The CDR3 coding sequence is TGTGCCATCAGTGAGACACTAGCGGGAGGAAACTCCTACGAGCAGTACTTC. It is translated as CAISETLAGGNSYEQYF.

J is TRBJ2-5 and V is TRBV6-4; D may be TRBD1 (5 bases). The germline CDR1 and CDR2 sequences are MRHNA and SNTAGT. The CDR3 loop spans 13 amino acids. V was trimmed by 4 bases and J by 5 bases, leaving 11 bases between them. This CDR3 is CASSVLPGETQYF. In DNA form, the CDR3 reads TGTGCCAGCAGTGTGCTACCAGGGGAGACCCAGTACTTC.

J is TRBJ1-2 and V is TRBV29-1; TRBD1 matches at 9 bases. The germline gives CDR1 SQVTM, CDR2 ANQGSEA. V was clipped by 2 bases and J by 8 bases; unmatched bases: 6. There are 13 residues in the CDR3. CDR3 sequence: CSVEPRQGGGYTF. The DNA of the CDR3 is TGCAGCGTTGAACCTCGACAGGGGGGCGGCTACACCTTC. Combining the CDR3 with reference TRBV29-1 and TRBJ1-2 gives the whole variable domain SAVISQKPSRDICQRGTSLTIQCQVDSQVTMMFWYRQQPGQSLTLIATANQGSEATYESGFVIDKFPISRPNLTFSTLTVSNMSPEDSSIYLCSVEPRQGGGYTFGSGTRLTVV.

The chain combines TRBV18 with TRBJ2-7; the D is unclear. The CDR3 runs 12 residues. The ends were cut back, 3 bases at V and 0 bases at J, with 3 bases in the middle. Germline V gene lookup returns CDR1 KGHSH and CDR2 LQKENI. CDR3 in amino acids: CASSPDSYEQYF. CDR3 sequence (DNA): TGTGCCAGCTCACCGGACTCCTACGAGCAGTACTTC.

The J gene is TRBJ1-2, the V gene TRBV27; possible D gene TRBD1, 6 bases. CDR1 is MNHEY and CDR2 is SMNVEV in the germline V gene (reference sequence). This CDR3 comprises 15 residues. Trimming removed 1 base from V and 4 bases from J, with 13 bases in between. This CDR3 is CASSLFAGDLYGYTF. CDR3 nucleotide sequence: TGTGCCAGCAGTTTATTCGCAGGGGACCTCTATGGCTACACCTTC.

The chain uses TRBV10-3 and TRBJ2-5; no clear D gene. The CDR3 is 15 amino acids. Germline values: CDR1 ENHRY, CDR2 SYGVKD. The V end was cut by 0 bases, the J end by 5 bases, with 13 bases between. This CDR3 is CAISESKLTKETQYF. CDR3 in DNA: TGTGCCATCAGTGAGTCGAAACTTACTAAGGAGACCCAGTACTTC.

In regard to this clone: Other DNA sequences in this specimen translate into the identical CDR3. This sequence joins TRBV9 and TRBJ2-2; D not resolved. This CDR3 comprises 12 residues. Between the trimmed V and J ends, which lost 2 bases and 4 bases, there was a span of 3 bases. The V gene's germline CDR1 is SGDLS and CDR2 YYNGEE. In DNA, the CDR3 is TGTGCCAGCAGCGTCCGCACCGGGGAGCTGTTTTTT. Amino acid sequence: CASSVRTGELFF.

The chain couples TRBV6-1 to TRBJ1-1; D gene ambiguous. The CDR3 has 14 amino acids. V gave up 1 base and J gave up 6 bases, with 12 bases separating them. Germline CDR1 MNHNS, CDR2 SASEGT. The CDR3 DNA follows: TGTGCCAGCAGTGAAGTTGGGGTTGACGCTGAAGCTTTCTTT. Its protein is CASSEVGVDAEAFF.

The CDR3 sequence: CASSQWGRASSYNEQFF. Written as DNA, the CDR3 is TGCGCCAGCAGTCAATGGGGCAGGGCTAGCTCCTACAATGAGCAGTTCTTC. V and J are TRBV23-1 and TRBJ2-1; D perhaps matches TRBD1 (5 bases). TRBV23-1 is identified as an open reading frame with a role that is uncertain. CDR3 size: 17 residues. V lost 1 base and J 0 bases, leaving 13 bases between the germline ends.

The chain couples TRBV19 to TRBJ1-1, with D possibly matching TRBD1 (6 bases). In germline, CDR1 is LNHDA, CDR2 SQIVND (reference sequence). The CDR3 totals 14 residues. Trimming cost V 7 bases and J 7 bases, with 19 bases left between them. As DNA, the CDR3 is TGTGCCAGTACCCGTAGGGGGGCAGAGGGTGAAGCTTTCTTT. It translates to CASTRRGAEGEAFF.

J is TRBJ2-4 and V is TRBV25-1; 9 positions match TRBD1. With 4 bases clipped from V and 6 bases from J, the junction kept 7 bases outside the gene matches. The CDR3 is made up of 15 amino acids. Per germline, CDR1 MGHDK and CDR2 SYGVNS. The CDR3 is CASSVGQGAPNIQYF. CDR3 nucleotide sequence: TGTGCCAGCAGTGTGGGACAGGGAGCTCCAAACATTCAGTACTTC.

The chain is built from TRBV10-2 and TRBJ2-1; 9 bases map to TRBD2. This CDR3 spans 14 amino acids. The J segment lost 9 bases and the V segment lost 5 bases, leaving 8 bases of the junction unmatched. Germline-derived CDR1 and CDR2 are WSHSY and SAAADI. CDR3 region: CASSIAGGQLEQFF. CDR3 nucleotide sequence: TGCGCCAGCAGTATTGCGGGAGGGCAGCTTGAGCAGTTCTTC.

This chain uses TRBV5-1 with TRBJ1-1, with D tentatively TRBD1 (6 bases). CDR3 length: 14 amino acids. V was cut by 5 bases and J by 0 bases, with 11 bases left in between. In germline, CDR1 is SGHRS, CDR2 YFSETQ. The chain's CDR3 is CASRSTGMNTEAFF. For the CDR3, the DNA is TGCGCCAGCAGATCAACAGGGATGAACACTGAAGCTTTCTTT. Together with reference TRBV5-1 and TRBJ1-1, the CDR3 gives the full variable domain: KAGVTQTPRYLIKTRGQQVTLSCSPISGHRSVSWYQQTPGQGLQFLFEYFSETQRNKGNFPGRFSGRQFSNSRSEMNVSTLELGDSALYLCASRSTGMNTEAFFGQGTRLTVV.

The chain links TRBV5-1 to TRBJ2-5; weak D call: TRBD1 (5 bases). Trimming removed 1 base from V and 5 bases from J, with 15 bases in between. Germline V CDR1 and CDR2: SGHRS, YFSETQ. The length of the CDR3 is 15 residues. Here the CDR3 reads CASSLSDRTKETQYF. The CDR3, as DNA: TGCGCCAGCAGCTTGTCGGATCGGACAAAGGAGACCCAGTACTTC.

This rearrangement joins TRBV4-1 to TRBJ2-5, with D tentatively TRBD1 (6 bases). The V gene lost 1 base and the J gene lost 1 base, with 13 bases spanning the gap. CDR1 is MGHRA, CDR2 YSYEKL, per germline. The CDR3 totals 16 residues. DNA of the CDR3: TGCGCCAGCAGCCAAGTACAGGGAATAGTCCAAGAGACCCAGTACTTC. Protein: CASSQVQGIVQETQYF.

The genes are TRBV2 and TRBJ2-4, with 9 bases identical to TRBD2. Germline trimming cut 8 bases from V and 2 bases from J; bases unmatched to any gene: 13. CDR3 length equals 17 residues. CDR1 SNHLY and CDR2 FYNNEI come from the germline V gene. In DNA form, the CDR3 reads TGTGCCAGCCGCGGGGGGGGCCCCTCTACCTCCAAAAACATTCAGTACTTC. Its protein product is CASRGGGPSTSKNIQYF.

This sequence joins TRBV27 and TRBJ2-3; no firm D call. The CDR3 has 13 residues. Trimming pared 3 bases from V and 0 bases from J, leaving 4 bases between. Germline V gives CDR1 MNHEY, CDR2 SMNVEV (reference sequence). CDR3: CASSFISTDTQYF. The CDR3 DNA is TGTGCCAGCAGTTTTATCAGCACAGATACGCAGTATTTT.

This clone was detected only a few times. The V call is TRBV6-5, the J call TRBJ1-2; TRBD1 matches 8 bases. Trimming took 4 bases from V and 3 from J; bases not matched to a gene: 10. CDR3 size: 16 residues. The germline gives CDR1 MNHEY, CDR2 SVGAGI. Here the CDR3 reads CASSSFYGQGDYGYTF. The CDR3 DNA is TGTGCCAGCAGTTCCTTCTATGGACAGGGCGACTATGGCTACACCTTC.

This clone was observed once. DNA for the CDR3: TGTGCCAGCAGCCCGACTAGCCGTGAGCAGTTCTTC. Translating it yields CASSPTSREQFF. V and J are TRBV7-2 and TRBJ2-1; 7 bases fit TRBD2. The junction had 4 bases not matched to a gene; V was cut back by 5 bases and J by 9 bases. The CDR3 runs 12 residues. The germline V gene has CDR1 SGHTA and CDR2 FQGNSA.

The J gene is TRBJ2-6, the V gene TRBV5-1; D is unresolved. The germline V and J ends were trimmed by 0 bases and 4 bases, with 14 bases remaining between them. Germline lookup yields CDR1 SGHRS and CDR2 YFSETQ. CDR3 length equals 17 residues. This CDR3 is CASSLDGRSGGANVLTF. The CDR3 nucleotides read TGCGCCAGCAGCTTGGATGGCAGGTCGGGCGGGGCCAACGTCCTGACTTTC.

V gene TRBV27 combines with J gene TRBJ1-1; 8 nucleotides agree with TRBD1. V was pared by 3 bases and J by 4 bases, with 7 bases of the junction left unmatched. Germline CDR1 and CDR2: MNHEY and SMNVEV (reference sequence). CDR3 length: 15 residues. CDR3 residues: CASSLTGDVGTEAFF. Written as DNA, the CDR3 is TGTGCCAGCAGTTTGACAGGGGATGTGGGCACTGAAGCTTTCTTT.

This chain connects TRBV4-1 to TRBJ2-2, with D tentatively TRBD1 or TRBD2 (5 bases each). Germline V gives CDR1 MGHRA, CDR2 YSYEKL. V lost 3 bases to trimming and J lost 2 bases, with 13 bases between them. This CDR3 has 16 residues. The CDR3 is CASSQPGRQNTGELFF. In DNA form, the CDR3 reads TGCGCCAGCAGCCAGCCGGGACGGCAAAACACCGGGGAGCTGTTTTTT.

On this clone itself: Relative to the germline gene, one junction end is altered; a read error may explain this. The chain has TRBV7-9 and TRBJ1-2, with D possibly matching TRBD1 (5 bases). The CDR3 length is 14 residues. Per the germline V gene, CDR1 is SEHNR and CDR2 is FQNEAQ (reference sequence). Here the CDR3 reads CASSLASGRGGYTF. CDR3 DNA: TGTGCCAGCAGCCTAGCATCGGGGCGTGGAGGCTACACCTTC. The full variable domain, its missing parts supplied by reference TRBV7-9 and TRBJ1-2, is DTGVSQNPRHKITKRGQNVTFRCDPISEHNRLYWYRQTLGQGPEFLTYFQNEAQLEKSRLLSDRFSAERPKGSFSTLEIQRTEQGDSAMYLCASSLASGRGGYTFGSGTRLTVV.

The rearrangement links TRBV21-1 to TRBJ1-5. TRBV21-1 is a recognized pseudogene. The CDR3 is made up of 13 amino acids. CDR3 in DNA: TGTGCCAGCAGCAAAACAGGACTTCTGCCCCAGCATTTT. This gives the protein CASSKTGLLPQHF.